This T cell receptor beta chain was identified in a study of T cell repertoires in cytomegalovirus infection. Study summary: Indications of both CMV infection and matching HLA type were provided by public TCR beta signatures.

TCRdb ran MiXCR on the reads and lists one entry per CDR3 protein. The sample includes around 120,000 distinct CDR3 sequences, 20% to 30% of them seen just once. There are many counts of this clonotype. The antigen remains undetermined. Findings and caveats of the study: CMV carriers with the relevant HLA were identified by cumulative public TCR beta family frequency. HLA-C-restricted CMV-specific TCR beta clonotypes were dominant in the ex vivo response.

The V gene lost 1 base and the J gene lost 5 bases, with 16 bases spanning the gap. This CDR3 region has 16 residues. Germline CDR1 and CDR2: SGHTA and FQGNSA. The chain is built from TRBV7-2 and TRBJ2-3; no reliable D call. The source material was PBMCs, sequenced either directly or after in vitro stimulation (not recorded which). The clonotype was recovered from a human donor in good health (CMV status not recorded). Some clones in this sample may be carry-over from other donors' samples. Here the CDR3 reads CASSLVRPLEIDTQYF. The CDR3 DNA sequence: TGTGCCAGCAGCTTAGTAAGACCCCTCGAGATAGATACGCAGTATTTT.